Sequencing of this TCR beta chain was carried out in a study of blood T cells in healthy people across ages (dated by TCRdb to the mid-2010s). Regarding the study in general: In model experiments, template switching captured about one uniquely barcoded TCR beta cDNA molecule for every two T cells. To track age-related changes in TCR beta repertoire diversity, the study relied on deep sequencing normalized with unique cDNA molecular identifiers. Four age groups were formed from the donors: young (average about 17 years), middle-aged (approximately 39), aged (62) and long-lived (roughly 88). To avoid experimental bias, donors of different ages were spread randomly across the sequencing lanes. Using the same blood draw, the study looked at two additional independent replicas of 1 million unique cDNA reads for two donors, one aged 18 to 30 and the other aged 80 or older. On the study overall, not on this receptor specifically: Estimates of total diversity based on one million sequenced T cells were regarded as lower bounds and as underestimates. Donor CMV infection status was unknown, potentially confounding age-related changes in expanded clonotypes. Observed TCR beta diversity per million T cells fell roughly linearly with age, and a significant reduction was already apparent by age around 39. Conclusive comparison of naive and antigen-experienced compartments was prevented by the profiling of bulk unsorted PBMCs. Observed TCR beta diversity correlated strongly with the percentage of naive T cells measured by flow cytometry. Compared with the aged group, the long-lived group had more naive CD4+ T cells, fewer expanded clones and increased TCR diversity, a pattern suggesting age selection.

This clonotype was counted between two and nine times. No antigen is known for it. Base qualities are missing; no much larger clone stands one base away. The roughly 38 donors, aged roughly 6 to 90 years, were systemically healthy Caucasian individuals from Russia. Each donor gave around 9.8 milliliters of peripheral blood, collected into EDTA-treated Vacutainer tubes. PBMCs were isolated by Ficoll-Paque density-gradient centrifugation, with at least 6.5 million obtained per sample. Total RNA was extracted from PBMCs with Trizol reagent, with at least 5 micrograms obtained per sample. The percentages of naive CD45RAhigh/CD27high T cells were determined by flow cytometry on a PBMC aliquot from every donor. V and J are trimmed by 4 bases and 5 bases, and the gene matches miss 5 bases of the junction. The CDR3, cysteine through phenylalanine, is 14 amino acids long. CDR3 DNA only is kept here, 42 bases in frame from base 1. The germline V gene provides CDR1 SGHRS and CDR2 YFSETQ.

To prepare the library, 5' RACE was applied. The data were produced on an Illumina HiSeq 2500. A second roughly 6 to 11 cycle PCR used a sample-barcoded 5' primer and a J-beta primer mix. A template-switch 5' adaptor carrying 12 random nucleotides introduced a unique molecular identifier onto each TCR beta cDNA molecule. At least 3 million CDR3-containing paired-end reads were obtained from each sample. All of the RNA was converted into first-strand cDNA using the Mint cDNA synthesis kit, with a TRBC-specific oligonucleotide serving as the primer. Following uracil-DNA glycosylase treatment, a first 18-cycle PCR with universal primers M1SS and BC2_uni_R was performed on all cDNA. Concerning the study's data processing: Each sample was normalized by randomly selecting 1 million high-quality reads, each carrying a distinct molecular identifier. Reads sharing molecular identifiers were discarded rather than binned into consensus sequences. MiTCR, run with a Q25 quality threshold and the strictest error-elimination algorithm, handled CDR3 identification, clonotype clustering and error correction. A nonparametric unseen species model using Euler transformation provided a lower-bound estimate of total TCR beta diversity. TCRdb handled the public reads itself, with Q25 trimming in fastp and clone calling in MiXCR, and kept productive beta chains. Identical CDR3 proteins give one entry, which carries the most common genes and DNA. For this entry, the V and J calls and clone size follow TCRdb and not the study's own pipeline. Across this sample there are roughly 680,000 distinct CDR3 sequences, with more than 20% seen only once. Together, the top ten hold under 4% of the sample.

This sequence originates from a man between 70 and 80 years old in good health. The rearranged segments are TRBV5-1 and TRBJ2-1; 8 nucleotides in the junction match TRBD2. Sequences were obtained from blood. The nucleotide sequence reads TGCGCCAGCAGCGTAGCGGGACTCAACAATGAGCAGTTCTTC. Translated, this gives CASSVAGLNNEQFF.